The 20 T cell receptor beta chains presented below share a single source sample, sequenced in a study of T cell responses to AZD1222 COVID-19 vaccine (dated by TCRdb to the early 2020s). The label giving this sample's time point can be read as: about 28 days (+/-7) after the second vaccine dose. The library was obtained by the immunoSEQ multiplex PCR assay. Here the immuneACCESS table is served through TCRdb, limited to in-frame sequences with V and J called. Missing clones are a known gap in these copies; in checked studies unresolved V genes cover under half, and the rest lacks a known reason. This sample has 180,000 or so clones in its table, and about 89% of those were observed once. 1.5% to 2% of the sample belongs to the ten largest clones. The sample here was peripheral blood, taken 28 days after the second AZD1222 dose. The receptors come from an adult who received the AZD1222 COVID-19 vaccine.

The CDR3 DNA reads as TGTGCCAGCAGTTACTCGGGGGACGGTGGAAACACCATATATTTT. This codes for CASSYSGDGGNTIYF. The chain uses TRBV6-6 and TRBJ1-3; tentatively, D is TRBD1 (5 bases). V was cut by 0 bases and J by 3 bases, with 9 bases left in between. Germline CDR1 is MNHNY and CDR2 is SVGAGI (reference sequence). The CDR3 is 15 amino acids.

This clone was counted between two and nine times. V is TRBV2 and J is TRBJ2-5; tentatively, D is TRBD1 or TRBD2 (5 bases each). V shed 7 bases and J shed 7 bases, with 19 bases lying between them. Germline V gene data show CDR1 as SNHLY and CDR2 as FYNNEI. CDR3 size: 14 residues. Written as DNA, the CDR3 is TGTGCCAGCACCCCGGGACCCGCGGAGGTGACCCAGTACTTC. Amino acids: CASTPGPAEVTQYF.

This clone has a single count. The J gene is TRBJ1-4, the V gene TRBV18, with D unclear. This CDR3 spans 16 amino acids. V shed 5 bases and J shed 0 bases, with 13 bases lying between them. CDR1 KGHSH and CDR2 LQKENI come from the germline V gene. The CDR3 here is CASSSRVQATNEKLFF. CDR3 DNA: TGTGCCAGCTCATCAAGGGTTCAGGCAACTAATGAAAAACTGTTTTTT.

This rearrangement joins TRBV5-6 to TRBJ1-2; TRBD1 agrees at 10 bases. The CDR3 covers 15 residues. Trimming cost V 4 bases and J 4 bases; bases outside gene matches: 7. The V gene's germline CDR1 is SGHDT and CDR2 YYEEEE. The chain's CDR3 is CASSVDRGSLYGYTF. The CDR3 nucleotides read TGTGCCAGCAGCGTGGACAGGGGGTCACTCTATGGCTACACCTTC. Variable domain in full (rest from reference TRBV5-6 and TRBJ1-2): DAGVTQSPTHLIKTRGQQVTLRCSPKSGHDTVSWYQQALGQGPQFIFQYYEEEERQRGNFPDRFSGHQFPNYSSELNVNALLLGDSALYLCASSVDRGSLYGYTFGSGTRLTVV.

This rearrangement joins TRBV2 to TRBJ1-4, with TRBD1 matching over 7 bases. Germline V gene data show CDR1 as SNHLY and CDR2 as FYNNEI. The J segment lost 8 bases and the V segment lost 6 bases, leaving 12 bases of the junction unmatched. This CDR3 spans 15 amino acids. CDR3 DNA sequence: TGTGCCAGCAGAGACCACCGACAGGGAAGGGAAAAACTGTTTTTT. Amino acids: CASRDHRQGREKLFF.

The CDR3 loop reads CASTPSRTGRGETQYF. The CDR3 region has the DNA TGTGCCAGTACCCCAAGCAGGACAGGGAGGGGGGAGACCCAGTACTTC. This rearrangement joins TRBV19 to TRBJ2-5, with TRBD1 as a possible D gene (8 bases). The CDR3 sequence is 16 residues long. V gave up 7 bases and J gave up 5 bases, with 23 bases separating them. CDR1 is LNHDA and CDR2 is SQIVND in the germline V gene (reference sequence).

This clone was detected once. The chain employs TRBV18 and TRBJ2-1; tentative D call: TRBD2 (5 bases). Germline CDR1 is KGHSH and CDR2 is LQKENI. V lost 0 bases, J lost 2 bases, and 14 bases lay in between. The CDR3 sequence is 17 residues long. In DNA form, the CDR3 reads TGTGCCAGCTCACCACCGGAGCGGCCCCCTCCCTACAATGAGCAGTTCTTC. It encodes CASSPPERPPPYNEQFF.

The chain joins TRBV6-1 to TRBJ2-3; 10 bases agree with TRBD2. Trimming took 3 bases from V and 6 from J; bases not matched to a gene: 3. CDR3 size: 14 residues. Germline CDR1 MNHNS, CDR2 SASEGT. CDR3 loop: CASSDLAGVDTQYF. The CDR3 nucleotides are TGTGCCAGCAGTGATCTAGCGGGAGTTGATACGCAGTATTTT.

V usage is TRBV18 and J usage is TRBJ1-1; 10 nucleotides align to TRBD1. CDR3 length equals 14 residues. J gave up 5 bases and V 2 bases, and 2 bases lay outside the gene matches. Germline CDR1 is KGHSH and CDR2 is LQKENI. The CDR3 loop is CASSPGTGVTEAFF. Written as DNA, the CDR3 is TGTGCCAGCTCACCAGGGACAGGGGTTACTGAAGCTTTCTTT.

The chain carries TRBV2 and TRBJ2-7; 9 bases line up with TRBD2. This CDR3 comprises 15 residues. CDR1 and CDR2 from the germline V gene are SNHLY and FYNNEI. V gave up 7 bases and J gave up 3 bases; unmatched junction bases: 10. The CDR3 DNA reads TGTGCCAGCACCTCTAGCGGGACCGAGGACTACGAGCAGTACTTC. Encoded protein: CASTSSGTEDYEQYF.

As for this clone: The same CDR3 can be traced to other DNA sequences in this sample. The rearrangement uses TRBV7-9 and TRBJ1-5; possible D gene TRBD1, 5 bases. Trimming removed 5 bases from V and 2 bases from J, with 10 bases in between. The CDR3 is 14 amino acids. Per germline, CDR1 SEHNR and CDR2 FQNEAQ (reference sequence). The CDR3 loop reads CASSPPGGNQPQHF. CDR3 coding DNA: TGTGCCAGCAGCCCTCCGGGGGGCAATCAGCCCCAGCATTTT.

The genes are TRBV2 and TRBJ1-4, with 8 positions matching TRBD1. The V gene's germline CDR1 is SNHLY and CDR2 FYNNEI. CDR3 length: 17 amino acids. Trimming at V came to 1 base and at J to 5 bases, leaving 9 bases not matched to a gene. As DNA, the CDR3 is TGTGCCAGCAGTGAAGATTCGGTCCGACAGGGGAATGAAAAACTGTTTTTT. The encoded protein is CASSEDSVRQGNEKLFF. The full variable domain, rest sourced from reference TRBV2 and TRBJ1-4, is EPEVTQTPSHQVTQMGQEVILRCVPISNHLYFYWYRQILGQKVEFLVSFYNNEISEKSEIFDDQFSVERPDGSNFTLKIRSTKLEDSAMYFCASSEDSVRQGNEKLFFGSGTQLSVL.

The chain couples TRBV27 to TRBJ2-2; 7 bases are shared with TRBD1. CDR1 MNHEY and CDR2 SMNVEV come from the germline V gene (reference sequence). The V gene end was trimmed by 4 bases and the J gene end by 3 bases; junction bases not matched to a gene: 5. This CDR3 region has 15 residues. CDR3 DNA sequence: TGTGCCAGCAGTTCCCGGACAGGAGACACCGGGGAGCTGTTTTTT. It encodes CASSSRTGDTGELFF.

The gene calls are TRBV6-1 and TRBJ1-1; D not resolved. Trimming stripped 3 bases from V and 1 base from J, with 6 bases between. In germline, CDR1 is MNHNS, CDR2 SASEGT. There are 13 residues in the CDR3. CDR3 protein: CASSDPWNTEAFF. The DNA for the CDR3 is TGTGCCAGCAGTGATCCGTGGAACACTGAAGCTTTCTTT.

In regard to this clone: Its ends do not fully match the called genes, so a read error is possible. J is TRBJ2-2 and V is TRBV7-7; a weak D match, TRBD1 (6 bases). Per germline, CDR1 SSHAT and CDR2 FNYEAQ (reference sequence). This CDR3 is 15 amino acids long. The CDR3 loop is CASSFGTTNTGELFF. The CDR3 DNA reads as TGTGCTAGCAGCTTTGGGACAACGAACACCGGGGAGCTGTTTTTT.

The chain employs TRBV3-1 (or the pseudogene TRBV3-2) and TRBJ1-2; 7 bases match TRBD1. Germline-derived CDR1 and CDR2 are LGHDT and YNNKEL (reference sequence). The CDR3 is made up of 16 amino acids. With V trimmed by 6 bases and J by 2 bases, 12 bases remained unmatched. The CDR3 region is CASREIGTAENYGYTF. In nucleotides, the CDR3 is TGTGCCAGCAGAGAGATTGGGACAGCAGAAAACTATGGCTACACCTTC.

This rearrangement joins TRBV30 to TRBJ1-2, with D unresolved. From germline, CDR1 is GTSNPN and CDR2 SVGIG (reference sequence). V was trimmed by 0 bases and J by 1 base, leaving 6 bases between them. The CDR3 sequence is 13 residues long. The CDR3 loop is CAWSVRINYGYTF. The CDR3 DNA follows: TGTGCCTGGAGTGTGAGGATTAACTATGGCTACACCTTC.

The genes are TRBV12-3 or TRBV12-4 and TRBJ2-2, with a weak D call TRBD1 (5 bases). The V gene lost 6 bases and the J gene lost 4 bases, with 9 bases spanning the gap. The CDR3 has 13 amino acids. This chain's CDR3 is CASSLRVTGELFF. DNA of the CDR3: TGTGCCAGCAGCCTCAGGGTCACCGGGGAGCTGTTTTTT.

This clone appeared once. The J gene is TRBJ1-3, the V gene TRBV18; D gene ambiguous. CDR1 and CDR2 (germline): KGHSH, LQKENI. The germline V and J ends were trimmed by 4 bases and 2 bases, with 12 bases remaining between them. This CDR3 is 15 amino acids long. The CDR3 region has the DNA TGTGCCAGCTCACGCCGGGAACCAACTGGAAACACCATATATTTT. Protein product: CASSRREPTGNTIYF.

The chain uses TRBV24-1 and TRBJ2-2; TRBD1 matches at 7 bases. This CDR3 region has 15 residues. Germline V CDR1 and CDR2: KGHDR, SFDVKD. J was trimmed by 1 base and V by 3 bases; bases with no gene match: 1. The CDR3 DNA reads as TGTGCCACCAGTGATACAGGGGAGAACACCGGGGAGCTGTTTTTT. Residues: CATSDTGENTGELFF.